This TCR beta chain was recovered during a study of tumor and adjacent non-tumor tissue in lung cancer. About the study: The cohort had about a dozen adenocarcinoma, a couple of squamous cell and 1 small cell patients.

Concerning this clonotype: Its antigen is still unknown. A much more abundant neighbour one base away suggests this may be a read error.

The library came from three nested PCR rounds adapted from ARM-PCR protocols. TCRdb ran MiXCR on the multiplex PCR reads and lists one entry per CDR3 protein. This sample yields approximately 76,000 distinct CDR3 sequences, of which about two thirds are seen a single time; about 12% belongs to the top ten. Study results and caveats: Significantly higher TCR diversity was found in tumor than normal lung. Top 100 clones took a larger repertoire share in normal lung.

The template was RNA from unsorted bulk tissue. Germline V CDR1 and CDR2: MNHEY, SVGAGI. The CDR3 is 15 residues long. The specimen sequenced was lung tumor tissue. The chain links TRBV6-5 to TRBJ1-1; TRBD1 matches at 7 bases. The origin of this receptor is a woman in her seventies with non-small cell lung cancer. The CDR3 DNA is TGTGCCGGCAGTTCCTTCACAAAACAGGGGCCTGAAGCTTTCTTT. Its protein is CAGSSFTKQGPEAFF.